This T cell receptor (beta chain) was captured by sequencing in a study of neurological immune-mediated disorders. Points on this clonotype: Its antigen remains unknown. With a much larger clone just one base away, this may be a read error.

This CDR3 is built from 15 residues. Germline V CDR1 and CDR2: SGHTA, FQGNSA. Study observations and caveats: Expanded clones shared no identical CDR3 amino acid sequences across subjects, which suggested private TCR-beta repertoires in all groups.

TCRdb processed the 5' RACE reads anew with MiXCR; each CDR3 protein has one entry. The sample has approximately 48,000 distinct CDR3 sequences, 10% seen once. Material: PBMCs. The sequence derives from a man between 70 and 80 years old with HTLV-1-associated myelopathy (HAM/TSP). The chain joins TRBV7-2 to TRBJ1-5; D might be TRBD1 (5 bases). CDR3 in amino acids: CASSLGGSSNQTQHF. The CDR3 DNA follows: TGTGCCAGCAGCTTAGGGGGCAGCAGCAATCAGACCCAGCATTTT.